These T cell receptor beta chains were read from a single sample in a study of regulatory T cells in long-lasting Graves disease. TCRdb ran MiXCR on the multiplex PCR reads and lists one entry per CDR3 protein. The table lists under 400,000 distinct CDR3 sequences, over 15% of them singletons. The same sample was also used in a study of T cells in Graves' hyperthyroidism and ophthalmopathy.

Sequenced here: peripheral blood mononuclear cells (PBMCs), sampled at new diagnosis, from a patient treated with antithyroid drugs. The receptors here all came from a man aged 35 to 55 with Graves disease. The CDR3 runs from the conserved cysteine through the conserved F or W. The D gene is left open where the match is weak. The size field is filled for only some rows; it gives once, few, many or a size class.

clone size: few; J gene: TRBJ2-7; V gene: TRBV2; D gene: TRBD2; CDR3 protein: CATVGRDLHYEQYF; CDR3 DNA: TGTGCCACCGTAGGGAGGGACTTACACTACGAGCAGTACTTC
clone size: .; J gene: TRBJ1-2; V gene: TRBV28; D gene: .; CDR3 protein: CASSQVSMNYGYTF; CDR3 DNA: TGTGCCAGCAGTCAAGTGTCTATGAACTATGGCTACACCTTC
clone size: many; J gene: TRBJ2-1; V gene: TRBV5-1; D gene: .; CDR3 protein: CASSLEDTYNEQFF; CDR3 DNA: TGCGCCAGCAGCTTGGAGGACACTTACAATGAGCAGTTCTTC
clone size: few; J gene: TRBJ2-3; V gene: TRBV7-9; D gene: .; CDR3 protein: CASSLAQGRSTDTQYF; CDR3 DNA: TGTGCCAGCAGCTTAGCACAGGGTAGGAGCACAGATACGCAGTATTTT
clone size: many; J gene: TRBJ2-7; V gene: TRBV3-1; D gene: .; CDR3 protein: CASSQGIGTSEQYF; CDR3 DNA: TGTGCCAGCAGCCAAGGCATTGGGACAAGTGAGCAGTACTTC
clone size: few; J gene: TRBJ2-2; V gene: TRBV10-3; D gene: .; CDR3 protein: CAISESGGTGELFF; CDR3 DNA: TGTGCCATCAGTGAGTCAGGGGGCACCGGGGAGCTGTTTTTT
clone size: many; J gene: TRBJ1-3; V gene: TRBV28; D gene: .; CDR3 protein: CASSLRALSGNTIYF; CDR3 DNA: TGTGCCAGCAGTTTACGGGCCCTCTCTGGAAACACCATATATTTT
clone size: .; J gene: TRBJ1-5; V gene: TRBV27; D gene: .; CDR3 protein: CASMLRGGGNQPQHF; CDR3 DNA: TGTGCCAGCATGCTTAGGGGAGGGGGCAATCAGCCCCAGCATTTT
clone size: many; J gene: TRBJ2-3; V gene: TRBV29-1; D gene: .; CDR3 protein: CSVDDRGGADTQYF; CDR3 DNA: TGCAGCGTTGATGACCGGGGAGGCGCGGATACGCAGTATTTT
clone size: many; J gene: TRBJ2-7; V gene: TRBV20-1; D gene: TRBD1; CDR3 protein: CSATMRTGAYEQYF; CDR3 DNA: TGCAGTGCTACGATGAGGACAGGGGCCTACGAGCAGTACTTC
clone size: many; J gene: TRBJ2-7; V gene: TRBV12-3/TRBV12-4; D gene: .; CDR3 protein: CASSLATYEQYF; CDR3 DNA: TGTGCCAGCAGTTTGGCTACGTACGAGCAGTACTTC
clone size: .; J gene: TRBJ2-7; V gene: TRBV19; D gene: TRBD1; CDR3 protein: CASSVQGLTEQYF; CDR3 DNA: TGTGCCAGTAGTGTACAGGGGCTAACCGAGCAGTACTTC
clone size: many; J gene: TRBJ1-2; V gene: TRBV3-1; D gene: .; CDR3 protein: CASSQEGWRGGNYGYTF; CDR3 DNA: TGTGCCAGCAGCCAAGAAGGATGGAGGGGAGGGAACTATGGCTACACCTTC
clone size: many; J gene: TRBJ2-7; V gene: TRBV7-2; D gene: .; CDR3 protein: CASSGGTAAYEQYF; CDR3 DNA: TGTGCCAGCAGCGGCGGGACTGCCGCCTACGAGCAGTACTTC
clone size: few; J gene: TRBJ2-3; V gene: TRBV5-5; D gene: TRBD1; CDR3 protein: CASSFSGTGGTDTQYF; CDR3 DNA: TGTGCCAGCAGCTTTTCCGGGACAGGGGGCACAGATACGCAGTATTTT
clone size: many; J gene: TRBJ1-1; V gene: TRBV5-1; D gene: .; CDR3 protein: CASKQGEEKAFF; CDR3 DNA: TGCGCCAGCAAACAGGGTGAGGAGAAAGCTTTCTTT
clone size: many; J gene: TRBJ2-1; V gene: TRBV20-1; D gene: .; CDR3 protein: CSARDRRGHNEQFF; CDR3 DNA: TGCAGTGCTAGAGATCGGCGGGGGCACAATGAGCAGTTCTTC
clone size: .; J gene: TRBJ1-1; V gene: TRBV3-1; D gene: .; CDR3 protein: CASRTGPEAFF; CDR3 DNA: TGTGCCAGCAGGACAGGTCCTGAAGCTTTCTTT
clone size: .; J gene: TRBJ2-2; V gene: TRBV6-2/TRBV6-3; D gene: TRBD1; CDR3 protein: CASSRDRVYSEVGELFF; CDR3 DNA: TGTGCCAGCAGTCGGGACAGGGTCTACAGTGAGGTCGGGGAGCTGTTTTTT
clone size: many; J gene: TRBJ2-1; V gene: TRBV5-5; D gene: .; CDR3 protein: CASSQQRDNEQFF; CDR3 DNA: TGTGCCAGCAGCCAGCAACGGGACAATGAGCAGTTCTTC